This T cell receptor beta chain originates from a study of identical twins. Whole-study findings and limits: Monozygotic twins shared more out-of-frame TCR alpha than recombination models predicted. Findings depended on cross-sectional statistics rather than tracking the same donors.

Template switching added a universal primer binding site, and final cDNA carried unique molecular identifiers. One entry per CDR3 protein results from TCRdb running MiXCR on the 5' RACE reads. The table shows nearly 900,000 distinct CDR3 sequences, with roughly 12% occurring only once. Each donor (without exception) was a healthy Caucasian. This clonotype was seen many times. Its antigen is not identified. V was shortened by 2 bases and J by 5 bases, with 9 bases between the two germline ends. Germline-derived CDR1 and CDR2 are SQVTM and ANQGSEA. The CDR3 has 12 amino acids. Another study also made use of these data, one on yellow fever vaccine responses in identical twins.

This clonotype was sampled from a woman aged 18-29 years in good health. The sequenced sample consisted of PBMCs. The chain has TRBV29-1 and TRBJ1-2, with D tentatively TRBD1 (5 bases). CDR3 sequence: CSVETGGYGYTF. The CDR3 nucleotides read TGCAGCGTTGAAACGGGGGGATATGGCTACACCTTC.